The next 30 T cell receptor beta chains were all read from a single sample in a study of T cell responses to AZD1222 COVID-19 vaccine. Clones were read by immunoSEQ multiplex PCR, and TCRdb kept only the in-frame ones, dropping some. Of about 160,000 clones detected, 92% appear once; the ten largest clones hold 3.3%. Here the sequenced sample was peripheral blood, taken 28 days after the second AZD1222 dose. These receptor sequences come from an adult who received the AZD1222 COVID-19 vaccine.

CDR3 amino acids: CASSTTSGGSFNEQYF. CDR3 nucleotides: TGTGCCAGCAGTACTACTAGCGGCGGGAGCTTCAACGAGCAGTACTTC. J is TRBJ2-7 and V is TRBV6-6; 8 positions match TRBD2. The J segment lost 5 bases and the V segment lost 5 bases, leaving 14 bases of the junction unmatched. Looked up from germline, CDR1 is MNHNY and CDR2 is SVGAGI (reference sequence). The length of the CDR3 is 16 residues.

This clone was observed a handful of times. V gene TRBV6-6 combines with J gene TRBJ1-2, with 10 bases identical to TRBD1. The CDR3 has 15 residues. Germline V CDR1 and CDR2: MNHNY, SVGAGI (reference sequence). The V gene end was trimmed by 5 bases and the J gene end by 4 bases; junction bases not matched to a gene: 7. CDR3 amino acids: CASSTETGGGYGYTF. CDR3 in DNA: TGTGCCAGCAGTACCGAGACAGGGGGCGGCTATGGCTACACCTTC.

The genes are TRBV28 and TRBJ2-7, with D maybe TRBD2 (6 bases). Trimming took off 4 bases at V and 3 bases at J, with 10 bases between the two ends. Germline CDR1 MDHEN, CDR2 SYDVKM. The CDR3 runs 13 residues. In DNA, the CDR3 is TGTGCCAGCAGTTCCGGGGACTTCTACGAGCAGTACTTC. It translates to CASSSGDFYEQYF.

The chain uses TRBV30 and TRBJ1-4, with D perhaps matching TRBD1 (5 bases). Germline V CDR1 and CDR2: GTSNPN, SVGIG (reference sequence). V was clipped by 8 bases and J by 7 bases, with 8 bases between them. The CDR3 runs 10 residues. This chain's CDR3 is CARGGEKLFF. CDR3 coding DNA: TGTGCCAGGGGAGGTGAAAAACTGTTTTTT.

The chain carries TRBV6-4 and TRBJ2-1; 11 bases line up with TRBD2. This CDR3 contains 14 residues. CDR1 MRHNA and CDR2 SNTAGT come from the germline V gene. The ends lost 6 bases at V and 10 bases at J; junction bases unmatched: 8. This chain's CDR3 is CASSLTSGKLEQFF. CDR3 DNA: TGTGCCAGCAGCCTGACTAGCGGGAAGTTAGAGCAGTTCTTC.

The genes are TRBV2 and TRBJ1-4, with 9 bases identical to TRBD1. Germline V gives CDR1 SNHLY, CDR2 FYNNEI. The CDR3 covers 13 residues. J gave up 10 bases and V 4 bases, and 4 bases lay outside the gene matches. The CDR3 sequence: CASSAQGAVKLFF. DNA for the CDR3: TGTGCCAGCAGTGCACAGGGGGCGGTAAAACTGTTTTTT.

V and J are TRBV5-1 and TRBJ2-3; possibly TRBD1 or TRBD2 for D (6 bases each). CDR3 length equals 19 residues. Germline assignment: CDR1 SGHRS and CDR2 YFSETQ. Trimming pared 0 bases from V and 2 bases from J, leaving 22 bases between. CDR3 loop: CASSLGLMIGGGFTDTQYF. The CDR3, as DNA: TGCGCCAGCAGCTTGGGACTGATGATAGGAGGGGGATTCACAGATACGCAGTATTTT.

The chain couples TRBV5-1 to TRBJ2-2, with 7 nucleotides matching TRBD2. CDR1 and CDR2 from the germline V gene are SGHRS and YFSETQ. The CDR3 is made up of 19 amino acids. The V and J ends lost 0 bases and 5 bases, in that order; junction bases with no gene match: 16. The CDR3 is CASSLGLGGLVEGTGELFF. The CDR3 bases are TGCGCCAGCAGCTTGGGCCTGGGCGGACTAGTGGAGGGGACCGGGGAGCTGTTTTTT.

V usage is TRBV10-3 and J usage is TRBJ1-3, with D hard to call. With 11 bases removed from V and 4 bases from J, the gap between germline ends came to 15 bases. In germline, CDR1 is ENHRY, CDR2 SYGVKD. The CDR3 has 13 residues. The CDR3 protein is CASTTVGGNTIYF. The CDR3 DNA reads as TGTGCCTCCACTACAGTAGGCGGAAACACCATATATTTT.

The CDR3 coding sequence is TGTGCCAGCTCAGGGGGGTCAACTAATGAAAAACTGTTTTTT. Encoded protein: CASSGGSTNEKLFF. The J gene is TRBJ1-4, the V gene TRBV28; 7 positions match TRBD1. The CDR3 totals 14 residues. Germline assignment: CDR1 MDHEN and CDR2 SYDVKM. V lost 8 bases to trimming and J lost 0 bases; unmatched junction nucleotides: 3.

This sequence joins TRBV29-1 and TRBJ2-2, with D tentatively TRBD2 (7 bases). Germline-derived CDR1 and CDR2 are SQVTM and ANQGSEA. This CDR3 is built from 14 residues. V lost 3 bases, J lost 5 bases, and 13 bases lay in between. The CDR3 spells CSVDVGGTTGELFF. The CDR3 nucleotides are TGCAGCGTTGACGTCGGGGGGACAACCGGGGAGCTGTTTTTT.

DNA of the CDR3: TGTGCCAGTGGCCATGGCGGGATCTCCTACGAGCAGTACTTC. As protein: CASGHGGISYEQYF. V and J are TRBV19 and TRBJ2-7, with TRBD2 as a possible D gene (6 bases). Germline lookup yields CDR1 LNHDA and CDR2 SQIVND (reference sequence). The CDR3 sequence is 14 residues long. The germline V and J ends were trimmed by 8 bases and 0 bases, with 14 bases remaining between them.

The chain carries TRBV7-6 and TRBJ1-2; 7 bases are a match to TRBD1. Per the germline V gene, CDR1 is SGHVS and CDR2 is FNYEAQ. J was trimmed by 7 bases and V by 5 bases; bases with no gene match: 10. This CDR3 is 14 amino acids long. Here the CDR3 reads CASSAGGGIGGYTF. In DNA, the CDR3 is TGTGCCAGCAGCGCAGGGGGTGGCATAGGTGGCTACACCTTC.

V is TRBV15 and J is TRBJ2-3; no clear D gene. CDR1 is LNHNV and CDR2 is YYDKDF in the germline V gene (reference sequence). V lost 0 bases and J lost 5, with 15 bases in between. CDR3 length equals 16 residues. The CDR3 region has the DNA TGTGCCACCAGCAGAGAGATTCACGGGCTAGGAGATACGCAGTATTTT. Translation: CATSREIHGLGDTQYF.

The chain employs TRBV5-6 and TRBJ2-1; D may be TRBD1 or TRBD2 (5 bases each). The CDR3 runs to 14 residues. V shed 2 bases and J shed 8 bases, with 14 bases lying between them. Germline-derived CDR1 and CDR2 are SGHDT and YYEEEE. CDR3 sequence: CASSFGTGGYEQFF. In DNA form, the CDR3 reads TGTGCCAGCAGCTTTGGGACGGGCGGGTATGAGCAGTTCTTC.

This chain joins TRBV9 and TRBJ2-1; no clear D. This CDR3 is 15 amino acids long. V was shortened by 6 bases and J by 2 bases, with 15 bases between the two germline ends. CDR1 and CDR2 from the germline V gene are SGDLS and YYNGEE. In nucleotides, the CDR3 is TGTGCCAGCAAGCCGACCGACCGTCCCTACAATGAGCAGTTCTTC. Residues: CASKPTDRPYNEQFF.

The genes are TRBV4-3 and TRBJ2-5; TRBD1 is a possible D gene (5 bases). CDR1 LGHNA and CDR2 YSLEER come from the germline V gene. Trimming took 4 bases from V and 4 from J, leaving 16 bases between them. This CDR3 contains 15 residues. The DNA of the CDR3 is TGCGCCAGCAGCCCTTCTTCAGGGATGCGAGAGACCCAGTACTTC. As protein: CASSPSSGMRETQYF.

The chain links TRBV12-3 or TRBV12-4 to TRBJ2-3; no clear D. V lost 5 bases, J lost 6 bases, and 9 bases lay in between. CDR3 length: 12 amino acids. CDR3: CASSPLSDTQYF. In DNA, the CDR3 is TGTGCCAGCAGTCCCCTCTCGGATACGCAGTATTTT.

V usage is TRBV7-6 and J usage is TRBJ2-3; D may be TRBD2 (6 bases). The CDR3 is made up of 18 amino acids. V was shortened by 0 bases and J by 2 bases, with 18 bases between the two germline ends. Germline lookup yields CDR1 SGHVS and CDR2 FNYEAQ. The CDR3 sequence is CASSLALRGRGLTDTQYF. As DNA, the CDR3 is TGTGCCAGCAGCTTAGCGCTTAGGGGACGGGGACTCACAGATACGCAGTATTTT. Full variable domain (outside the CDR3, taken from reference TRBV7-6 and TRBJ2-3): GAGVSQSPRYKVTKRGQDVALRCDPISGHVSLYWYRQALGQGPEFLTYFNYEAQQDKSGLPNDRFSAERPEGSISTLTIQRTEQRDSAMYRCASSLALRGRGLTDTQYFGPGTRLTVL.

The chain has TRBV9 and TRBJ2-1; 10 nucleotides align to TRBD2. This CDR3 is built from 15 residues. Germline trimming cut 5 bases from V and 4 bases from J; bases unmatched to any gene: 6. The germline CDR1 and CDR2 sequences are SGDLS and YYNGEE. The CDR3 region has the DNA TGTGCCAGCAGAGCCGGGACTAGCGAATACAATGAGCAGTTCTTC. Translating it yields CASRAGTSEYNEQFF.

V gene TRBV27 combines with J gene TRBJ1-2; 7 bases are a match to TRBD1. The germline V gene has CDR1 MNHEY and CDR2 SMNVEV (reference sequence). This CDR3 contains 16 residues. After removal of 2 bases from V and 4 bases from J, the junction contained 10 bases not matched to a gene. The CDR3 DNA follows: TGTGCCAGCAGTTTAAATCGACAGGGAGGTTCCTATGGCTACACCTTC. This encodes CASSLNRQGGSYGYTF.

The CDR3: CAISAGGRAYNEQFF. CDR3 DNA sequence: TGTGCCATCAGTGCAGGCGGGAGGGCCTACAATGAGCAGTTCTTC. This chain uses TRBV10-3 with TRBJ2-1; 9 bases line up with TRBD2. This CDR3 has 15 residues. V was clipped by 4 bases and J by 2 bases; unmatched bases: 3. From germline, CDR1 is ENHRY and CDR2 SYGVKD.

This clone has a single count. This sequence joins TRBV30 and TRBJ1-4; 7 bases match TRBD1. The CDR3 has 15 amino acids. J gave up 0 bases and V 6 bases, and 7 bases lay outside the gene matches. The germline CDR1 and CDR2 sequences are GTSNPN and SVGIG (reference sequence). Here the CDR3 reads CACPTGFATNEKLFF. In nucleotides, the CDR3 is TGTGCCTGCCCGACAGGGTTTGCAACTAATGAAAAACTGTTTTTT.

The chain joins TRBV5-1 to TRBJ2-7; the D gene is possibly TRBD1 (6 bases). There are 14 residues in the CDR3. The germline V gene encodes CDR1 SGHRS and CDR2 YFSETQ. The V end lost 4 bases, the J end lost 5 bases, and 16 bases lay between the germline ends. CDR3 amino acids: CASSQTTGPHEQYF. The CDR3 nucleotides are TGCGCCAGCAGCCAGACGACAGGCCCTCACGAGCAGTACTTC. The full variable domain, with the rest looked up from reference TRBV5-1 and TRBJ2-7, is KAGVTQTPRYLIKTRGQQVTLSCSPISGHRSVSWYQQTPGQGLQFLFEYFSETQRNKGNFPGRFSGRQFSNSRSEMNVSTLELGDSALYLCASSQTTGPHEQYFGPGTRLTVT.

This chain links TRBV5-1 with TRBJ2-3; TRBD2 aligns across 13 bases. The CDR3 covers 16 residues. J lost 1 base, V lost 3 bases, and 2 bases had no gene match. Germline V gives CDR1 SGHRS, CDR2 YFSETQ. The CDR3 DNA is TGCGCCAGCAGCTCCGGGACTAGCGGGGGCACAGATACGCAGTATTTT. Translation: CASSSGTSGGTDTQYF.

The rearrangement joins TRBV28 to TRBJ2-1; D perhaps matches TRBD2 (6 bases). Trimming pared 3 bases from V and 7 bases from J, leaving 16 bases between. The germline CDR1 and CDR2 sequences are MDHEN and SYDVKM. The CDR3 consists of 15 residues. As DNA, the CDR3 is TGTGCCAGCAGTTTGCCCGGGAGTAAGAGGAATGAGCAGTTCTTC. Translating it yields CASSLPGSKRNEQFF.

The rearrangement uses TRBV5-1 and TRBJ2-5; D gene uncertain. This CDR3 spans 13 amino acids. Trimming left V 4 bases short and J 1 base short, with 8 bases between. Germline assignment: CDR1 SGHRS and CDR2 YFSETQ. The CDR3 protein is CASSVTPQETQYF. CDR3 sequence (DNA): TGCGCCAGCAGCGTGACTCCCCAAGAGACCCAGTACTTC.

The chain is built from TRBV5-1 and TRBJ2-3; D is ambiguous. CDR1 and CDR2 (germline): SGHRS, YFSETQ. The CDR3 extends over 12 amino acids. V gave up 4 bases and J gave up 3 bases, with 6 bases separating them. This CDR3 is CASSPPTDTQYF. In DNA, the CDR3 is TGCGCCAGCAGCCCCCCAACAGATACGCAGTATTTT.

This chain joins TRBV10-1 and TRBJ2-5; 7 bases are shared with TRBD2. This CDR3 has 15 amino acids. V dropped 4 bases and J dropped 5; count of bases not matched to a gene: 10. CDR1 is WNHNN and CDR2 is SYGVQD in the germline V gene (reference sequence). The CDR3 loop is CASSAYGLSGETQYF. The CDR3 DNA is TGCGCCAGCAGTGCATATGGGCTTAGCGGGGAGACCCAGTACTTC.

This clone was observed a handful of times. The V call is TRBV3-1 (or the pseudogene TRBV3-2), the J call TRBJ1-6; weak D call: TRBD1 (6 bases). The CDR3 loop spans 15 amino acids. From germline, CDR1 is LGHDT and CDR2 YNNKEL (reference sequence). V dropped 1 base and J dropped 9 bases, with 13 bases sitting between them. CDR3 region: CASSQGGGGGSPLHF. The CDR3 DNA reads TGTGCCAGCAGCCAAGGGGGGGGCGGTGGTTCACCCCTCCACTTT.